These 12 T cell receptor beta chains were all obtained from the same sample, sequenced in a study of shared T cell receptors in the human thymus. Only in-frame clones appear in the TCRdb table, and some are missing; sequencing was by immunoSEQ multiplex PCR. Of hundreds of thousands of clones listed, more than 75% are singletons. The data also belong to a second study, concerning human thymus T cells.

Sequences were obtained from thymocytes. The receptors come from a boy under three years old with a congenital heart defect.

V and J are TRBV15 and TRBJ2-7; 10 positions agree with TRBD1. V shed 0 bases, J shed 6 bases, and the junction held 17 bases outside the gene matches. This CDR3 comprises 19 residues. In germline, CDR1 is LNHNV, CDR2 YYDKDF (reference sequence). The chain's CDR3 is CATSRDPLNGTGVGVEQYF. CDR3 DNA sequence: TGTGCCACCAGCAGAGACCCGTTAAACGGGACAGGGGTCGGGGTCGAGCAGTACTTC. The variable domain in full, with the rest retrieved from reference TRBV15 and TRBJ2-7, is DAMVIQNPRYQVTQFGKPVTLSCSQTLNHNVMYWYQQKSSQAPKLLFHYYDKDFNNEADTPDNFQSRRPNTSFCFLDIRSPGLGDTAMYLCATSRDPLNGTGVGVEQYFGPGTRLTVT.

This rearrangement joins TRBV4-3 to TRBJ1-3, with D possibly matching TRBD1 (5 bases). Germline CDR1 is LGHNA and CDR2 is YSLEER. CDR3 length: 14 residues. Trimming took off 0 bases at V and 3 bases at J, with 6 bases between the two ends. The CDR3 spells CASSQETVGNTIYF. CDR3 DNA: TGCGCCAGCAGCCAAGAGACAGTTGGAAACACCATATATTTT.

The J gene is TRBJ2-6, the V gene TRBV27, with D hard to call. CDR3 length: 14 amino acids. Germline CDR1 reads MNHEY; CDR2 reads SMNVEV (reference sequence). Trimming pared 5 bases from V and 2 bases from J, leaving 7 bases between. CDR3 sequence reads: CASSLSPGANVLTF. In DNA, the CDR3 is TGTGCCAGCAGTCTCTCTCCTGGGGCCAACGTCCTGACTTTC.

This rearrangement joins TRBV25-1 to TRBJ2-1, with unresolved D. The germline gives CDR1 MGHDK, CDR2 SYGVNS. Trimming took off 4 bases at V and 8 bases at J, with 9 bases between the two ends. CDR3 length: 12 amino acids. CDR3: CASSAGSHEQFF. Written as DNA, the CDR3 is TGTGCCAGCAGTGCCGGGTCCCATGAGCAGTTCTTC.

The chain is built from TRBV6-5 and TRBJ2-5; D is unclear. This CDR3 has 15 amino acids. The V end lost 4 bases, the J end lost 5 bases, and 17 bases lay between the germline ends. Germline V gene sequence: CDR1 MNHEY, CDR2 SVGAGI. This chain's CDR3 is CASSSSIRSPETQYF. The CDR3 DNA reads TGTGCCAGCAGTTCCTCGATCAGATCCCCGGAGACCCAGTACTTC.

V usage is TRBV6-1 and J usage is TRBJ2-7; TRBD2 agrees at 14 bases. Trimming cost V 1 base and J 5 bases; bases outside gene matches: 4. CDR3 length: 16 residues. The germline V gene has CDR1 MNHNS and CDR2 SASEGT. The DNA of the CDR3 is TGTGCCAGCAGTGAAGGGACTAGCGGGAGGTTGAACGAGCAGTACTTC. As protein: CASSEGTSGRLNEQYF.

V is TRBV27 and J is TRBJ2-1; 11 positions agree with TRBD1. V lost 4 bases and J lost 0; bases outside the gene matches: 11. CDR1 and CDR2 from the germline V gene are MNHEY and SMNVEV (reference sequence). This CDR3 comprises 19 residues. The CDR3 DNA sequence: TGTGCCAGCAGTTCAGAACCCTCAGGACAGGGGGCCTCCTACAATGAGCAGTTCTTC. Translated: CASSSEPSGQGASYNEQFF.

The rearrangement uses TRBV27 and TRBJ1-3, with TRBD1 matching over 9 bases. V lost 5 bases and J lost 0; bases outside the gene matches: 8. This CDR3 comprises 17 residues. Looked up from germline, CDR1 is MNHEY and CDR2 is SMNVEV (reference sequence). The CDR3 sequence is CASSKRTGASSGNTIYF. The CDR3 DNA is TGTGCCAGCAGTAAAAGGACAGGGGCATCCTCTGGAAACACCATATATTTT.

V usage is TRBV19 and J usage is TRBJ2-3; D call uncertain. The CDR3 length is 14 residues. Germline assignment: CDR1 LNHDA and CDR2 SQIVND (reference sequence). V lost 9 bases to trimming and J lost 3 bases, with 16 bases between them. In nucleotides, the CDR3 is TGTGCCAGCATAGTCGCATACCCAACAGATACGCAGTATTTT. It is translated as CASIVAYPTDTQYF.

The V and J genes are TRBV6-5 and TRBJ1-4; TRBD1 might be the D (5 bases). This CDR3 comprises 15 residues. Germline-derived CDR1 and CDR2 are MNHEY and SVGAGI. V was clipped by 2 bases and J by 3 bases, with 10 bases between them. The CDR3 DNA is TGTGCCAGCAGTTACGAAGGGGCGGCTAATGAAAAACTGTTTTTT. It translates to CASSYEGAANEKLFF.

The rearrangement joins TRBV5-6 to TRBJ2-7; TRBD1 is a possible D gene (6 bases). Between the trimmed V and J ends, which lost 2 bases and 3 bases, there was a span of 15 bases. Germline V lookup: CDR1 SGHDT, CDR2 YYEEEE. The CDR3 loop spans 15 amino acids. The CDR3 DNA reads TGTGCCAGCAGCTTAGGACCGGGACATTACTACGAGCAGTACTTC. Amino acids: CASSLGPGHYYEQYF.

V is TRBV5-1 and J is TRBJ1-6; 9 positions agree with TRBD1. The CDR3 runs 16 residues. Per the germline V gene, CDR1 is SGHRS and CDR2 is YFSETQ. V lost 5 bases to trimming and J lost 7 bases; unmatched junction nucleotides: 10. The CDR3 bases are TGCGCCAGCAGACACCCCGGGACAGGGTTAAATTCACCCCTCCACTTT. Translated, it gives CASRHPGTGLNSPLHF.